This TCR beta chain appears in the sequencing data of a study of identical twins. General study results and limits: Findings came from cross-sectional statistics, without long-term follow-up of donors. Partial confounding of zero-insertion analyses by invariant MAIT and iNKT cells was possible.

In regard to this clonotype: Its antigen is still unknown.

Template switching added a universal primer site, and cDNA bore unique molecular identifiers. TCRdb re-derived calls from the 5' RACE reads in MiXCR, one entry per CDR3 protein. This sample has more than 1.5 million distinct CDR3 sequences, with less than 40% found just once. The length of the CDR3 is 15 residues. Germline-derived CDR1 and CDR2 are MGHRA and YSYEKL. The V end lost 1 base, the J end lost 2 bases, and 11 bases lay between the germline ends. In every case, the donor was a healthy Caucasian. The material sequenced was cord blood. The sequence was obtained from a newborn girl in good health. The chain is built from TRBV4-1 and TRBJ1-1, with TRBD1 as a possible D gene (6 bases). Written as DNA, the CDR3 is TGCGCCAGCAGCCAAGGGTGGACAGTAAACACTGAAGCTTTCTTT. It codes for CASSQGWTVNTEAFF.